The T cell receptor (beta chain) described here comes from a study of PD-L1 blockade in urothelial cancer. Measured with immunoSEQ multiplex PCR; TCRdb has only the in-frame clones, and not every one. In the table there are just under 40,000 clones, approximately 93% of which are singletons. As for time point: pretreatment peripheral blood. This clone was seen a few times. This CDR3 region has 15 residues. In germline, CDR1 is SGHVS, CDR2 FQNEAQ. With 5 bases removed from V and 6 bases from J, the gap between germline ends came to 16 bases. The material sequenced was PBMCs, taken around atezolizumab (anti-PD-L1) treatment. This rearrangement joins TRBV7-8 to TRBJ2-2; D unclear. The clonotype was recovered from a woman aged 55-69 years with urothelial cancer. The CDR3 here is CASSLIPGFPGELFF. In nucleotides, the CDR3 is TGTGCCAGCAGCCTCATTCCCGGGTTCCCCGGGGAGCTGTTTTTT.